This TCR beta chain emerged from a study of identical twins. In germline, CDR1 is SQVTM, CDR2 ANQGSEA. Germline trimming cut 3 bases from V and 4 bases from J; bases unmatched to any gene: 2. This CDR3 is built from 12 residues. TCRdb re-called the 5' RACE reads with MiXCR, one entry per CDR3 protein. The data hold roughly 1,500,000 distinct CDR3 sequences, with more than 30% observed a single time. This clonotype showed up just a few times. A read error is possible here, since a much larger clone lies one base away. This chain connects TRBV29-1 to TRBJ1-2; 7 bases align to TRBD1. Sequences were obtained from cord blood. This sequence originates from a newborn girl in good health. The CDR3 reads CSVEAGGYGYTF. For the CDR3, the DNA is TGCAGCGTTGAGGCAGGGGGCTATGGCTACACCTTC.